This TCR beta chain stems from a study of blood T cell repertoires in COVID-19. At the level of the study: Sites in the United States, Italy and Spain provided acute and convalescent COVID-19 samples. Sample material is recorded as cDNA or gDNA derived from T cells, B-cell-depleted T cells, or PBMCs.

Recruitment covered about 26 US areas and drew participants whose ages spanned roughly 18 to 95 years. This clone is a singleton in its sample. The germline V gene has CDR1 DFQATT and CDR2 SNEGSKA (reference sequence). Germline trimming cut 1 base from V and 12 bases from J; bases unmatched to any gene: 6. This CDR3 region has 11 residues. In the original analysis: Scientists estimated how many nucleated cells there were by amplifying reference gene primers. Produced via immunoSEQ multiplex PCR; TCRdb's table is partial and in-frame only. The V and J calls and clone size are taken from that table; D and trimming were inferred from the DNA. This table holds a few hundred thousand clones, around 89% found once.

This TCR was recovered from a man under 40 who had recovered from COVID-19. V usage is TRBV20-1 and J usage is TRBJ2-7, with 7 bases aligning to TRBD1. Sequencing was performed on PBMCs or T cells enriched from blood (not recorded which). The CDR3 spells CSARGGQVGYF. CDR3 in DNA: TGCAGTGCTAGAGGTGGACAGGTCGGGTACTTC.